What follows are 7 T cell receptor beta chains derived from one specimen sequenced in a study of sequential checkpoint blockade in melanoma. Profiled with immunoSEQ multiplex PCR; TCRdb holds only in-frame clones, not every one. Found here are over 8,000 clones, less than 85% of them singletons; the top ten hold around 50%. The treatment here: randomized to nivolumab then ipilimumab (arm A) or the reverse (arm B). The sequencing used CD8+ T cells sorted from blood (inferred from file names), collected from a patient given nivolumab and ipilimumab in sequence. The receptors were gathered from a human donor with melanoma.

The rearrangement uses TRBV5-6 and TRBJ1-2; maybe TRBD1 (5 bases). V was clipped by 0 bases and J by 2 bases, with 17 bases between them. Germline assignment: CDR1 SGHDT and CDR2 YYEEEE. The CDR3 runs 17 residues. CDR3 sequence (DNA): TGTGCCAGCAGCTTGGGCAGGGCTCCTTTTTCAAACTATGGCTACACCTTC. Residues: CASSLGRAPFSNYGYTF.

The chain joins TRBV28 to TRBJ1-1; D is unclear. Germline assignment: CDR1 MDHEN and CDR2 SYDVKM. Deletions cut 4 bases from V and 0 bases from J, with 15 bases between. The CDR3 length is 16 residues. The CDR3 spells CASSWLGEAVNTEAFF. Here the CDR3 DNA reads TGTGCCAGCAGTTGGCTTGGGGAGGCCGTGAACACTGAAGCTTTCTTT.

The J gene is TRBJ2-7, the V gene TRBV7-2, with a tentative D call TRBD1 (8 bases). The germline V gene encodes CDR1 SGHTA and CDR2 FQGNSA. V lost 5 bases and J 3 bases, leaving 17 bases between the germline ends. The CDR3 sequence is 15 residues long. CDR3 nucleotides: TGTGCCAGCAGCCCTAGCGGACAGGGCGTCTACGAGCAGTACTTC. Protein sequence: CASSPSGQGVYEQYF.

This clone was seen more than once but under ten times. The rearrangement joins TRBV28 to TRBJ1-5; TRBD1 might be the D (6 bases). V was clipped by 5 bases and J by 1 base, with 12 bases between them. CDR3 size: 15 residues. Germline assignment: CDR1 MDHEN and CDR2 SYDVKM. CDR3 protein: CASSPLRGSNQPQHF. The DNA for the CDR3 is TGTGCCAGCAGTCCCCTCAGGGGAAGCAATCAGCCCCAGCATTTT. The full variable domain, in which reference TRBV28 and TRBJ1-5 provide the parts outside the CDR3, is DVKVTQSSRYLVKRTGEKVFLECVQDMDHENMFWYRQDPGLGLRLIYFSYDVKMKEKGDIPEGYSVSREKKERFSLILESASTNQTSMYLCASSPLRGSNQPQHFGDGTRLSIL.

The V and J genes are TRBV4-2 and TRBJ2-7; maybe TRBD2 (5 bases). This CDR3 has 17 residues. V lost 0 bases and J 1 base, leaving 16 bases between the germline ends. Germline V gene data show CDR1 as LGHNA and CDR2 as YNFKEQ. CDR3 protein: CASSQDGTGLLSYEQYF. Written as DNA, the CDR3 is TGTGCCAGCAGCCAAGATGGAACGGGGTTACTTTCCTACGAGCAGTACTTC.

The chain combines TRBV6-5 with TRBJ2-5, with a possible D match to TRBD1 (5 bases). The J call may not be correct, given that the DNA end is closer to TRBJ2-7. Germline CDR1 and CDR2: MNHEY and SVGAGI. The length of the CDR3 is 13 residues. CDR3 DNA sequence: TGTGCCAGCAGTTACGGGCAGGGTGGCGAGCAGTACTTC. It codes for CASSYGQGGEQYF.

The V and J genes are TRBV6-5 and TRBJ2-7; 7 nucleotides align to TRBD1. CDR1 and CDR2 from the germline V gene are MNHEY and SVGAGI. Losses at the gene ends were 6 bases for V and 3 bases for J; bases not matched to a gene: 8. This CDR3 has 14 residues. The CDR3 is CASSGTENHYEQYF. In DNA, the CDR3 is TGTGCCAGCAGCGGGACAGAGAATCACTACGAGCAGTACTTC.